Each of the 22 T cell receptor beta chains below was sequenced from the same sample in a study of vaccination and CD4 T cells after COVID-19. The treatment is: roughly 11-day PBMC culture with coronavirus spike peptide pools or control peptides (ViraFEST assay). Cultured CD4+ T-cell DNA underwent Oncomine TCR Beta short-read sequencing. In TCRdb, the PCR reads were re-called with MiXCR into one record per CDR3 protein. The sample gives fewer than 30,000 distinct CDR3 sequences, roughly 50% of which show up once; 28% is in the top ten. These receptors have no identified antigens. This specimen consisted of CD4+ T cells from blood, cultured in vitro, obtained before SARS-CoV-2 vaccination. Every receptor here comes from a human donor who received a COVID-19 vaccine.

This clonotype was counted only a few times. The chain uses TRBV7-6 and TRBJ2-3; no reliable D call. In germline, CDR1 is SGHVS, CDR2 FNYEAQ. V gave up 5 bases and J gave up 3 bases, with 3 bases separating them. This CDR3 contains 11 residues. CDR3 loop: CASSLTDTQYF. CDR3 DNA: TGTGCCAGCAGCCTTACAGATACGCAGTATTTT.

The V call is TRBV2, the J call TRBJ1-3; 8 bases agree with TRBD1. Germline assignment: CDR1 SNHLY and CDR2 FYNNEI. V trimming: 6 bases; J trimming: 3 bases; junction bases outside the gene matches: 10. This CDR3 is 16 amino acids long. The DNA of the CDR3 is TGTGCCAGCAGACCAGACAGGGGAAGAAGTGGAAACACCATATATTTT. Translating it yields CASRPDRGRSGNTIYF. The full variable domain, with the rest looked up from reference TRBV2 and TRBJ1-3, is EPEVTQTPSHQVTQMGQEVILRCVPISNHLYFYWYRQILGQKVEFLVSFYNNEISEKSEIFDDQFSVERPDGSNFTLKIRSTKLEDSAMYFCASRPDRGRSGNTIYFGEGSWLTVV.

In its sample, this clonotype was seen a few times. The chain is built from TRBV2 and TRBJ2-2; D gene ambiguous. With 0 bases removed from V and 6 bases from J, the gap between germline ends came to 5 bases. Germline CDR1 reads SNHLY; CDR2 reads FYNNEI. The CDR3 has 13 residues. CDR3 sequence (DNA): TGTGCCAGCAGTGAAGCGGGCTCCGGGGAGCTGTTTTTT. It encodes CASSEAGSGELFF.

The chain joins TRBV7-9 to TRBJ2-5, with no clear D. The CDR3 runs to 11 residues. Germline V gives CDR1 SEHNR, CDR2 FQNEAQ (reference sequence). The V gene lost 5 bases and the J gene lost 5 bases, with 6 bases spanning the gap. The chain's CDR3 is CASSNGETQYF. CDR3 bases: TGTGCCAGCAGCAATGGGGAGACCCAGTACTTC. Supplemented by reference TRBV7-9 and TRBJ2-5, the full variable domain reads DTGVSQNPRHKITKRGQNVTFRCDPISEHNRLYWYRQTLGQGPEFLTYFQNEAQLEKSRLLSDRFSAERPKGSFSTLEIQRTEQGDSAMYLCASSNGETQYFGPGTRLLVL.

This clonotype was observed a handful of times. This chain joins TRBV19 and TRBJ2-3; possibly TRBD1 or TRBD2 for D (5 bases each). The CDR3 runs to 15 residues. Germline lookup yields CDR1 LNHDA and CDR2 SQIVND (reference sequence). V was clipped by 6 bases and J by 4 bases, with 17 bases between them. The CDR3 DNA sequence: TGTGCCAGTAGCCGTCCCGGGACCGGCCCAGATACGCAGTATTTT. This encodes CASSRPGTGPDTQYF. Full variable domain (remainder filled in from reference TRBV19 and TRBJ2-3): DGGITQSPKYLFRKEGQNVTLSCEQNLNHDAMYWYRQDPGQGLRLIYYSQIVNDFQKGDIAEGYSVSREKKESFPLTVTSAQKNPTAFYLCASSRPGTGPDTQYFGPGTRLTVL.

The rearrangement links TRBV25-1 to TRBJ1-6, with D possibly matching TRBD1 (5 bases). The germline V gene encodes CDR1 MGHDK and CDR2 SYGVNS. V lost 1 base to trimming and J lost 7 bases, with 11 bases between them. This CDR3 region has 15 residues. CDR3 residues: CASSESAEGNSPLHF. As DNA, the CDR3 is TGTGCCAGCAGTGAATCAGCGGAGGGGAATTCACCCCTCCACTTT.

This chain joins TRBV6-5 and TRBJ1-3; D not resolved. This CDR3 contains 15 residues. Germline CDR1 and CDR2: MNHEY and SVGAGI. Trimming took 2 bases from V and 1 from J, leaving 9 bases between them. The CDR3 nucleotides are TGTGCCAGCAGTTACCGCGGCGGGTCTGGAAACACCATATATTTT. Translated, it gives CASSYRGGSGNTIYF.

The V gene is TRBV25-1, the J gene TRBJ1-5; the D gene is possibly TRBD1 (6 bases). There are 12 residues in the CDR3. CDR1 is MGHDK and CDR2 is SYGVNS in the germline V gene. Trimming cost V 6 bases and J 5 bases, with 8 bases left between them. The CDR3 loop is CASRQGDQPQHF. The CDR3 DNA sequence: TGTGCCAGCAGACAGGGAGATCAGCCCCAGCATTTT.

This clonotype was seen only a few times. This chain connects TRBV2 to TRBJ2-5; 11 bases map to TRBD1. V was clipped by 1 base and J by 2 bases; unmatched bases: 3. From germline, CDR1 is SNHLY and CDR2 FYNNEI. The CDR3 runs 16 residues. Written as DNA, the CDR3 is TGTGCCAGCAGTGAAGATGGGGACAGGGGGCAAGAGACCCAGTACTTC. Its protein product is CASSEDGDRGQETQYF.

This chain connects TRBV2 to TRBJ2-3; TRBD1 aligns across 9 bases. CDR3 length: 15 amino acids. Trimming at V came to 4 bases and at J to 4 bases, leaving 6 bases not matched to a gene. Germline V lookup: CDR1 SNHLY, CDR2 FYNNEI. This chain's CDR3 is CASSAGQGGSDTQYF. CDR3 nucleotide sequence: TGTGCCAGCAGTGCGGGACAGGGAGGGTCAGATACGCAGTATTTT.

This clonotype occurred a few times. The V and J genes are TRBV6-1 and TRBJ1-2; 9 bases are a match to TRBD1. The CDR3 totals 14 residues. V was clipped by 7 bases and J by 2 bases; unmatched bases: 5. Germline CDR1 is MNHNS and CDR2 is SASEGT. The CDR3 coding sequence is TGTGCCAGCATTCCGGGACAGGGCAACTATGGCTACACCTTC. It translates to CASIPGQGNYGYTF.

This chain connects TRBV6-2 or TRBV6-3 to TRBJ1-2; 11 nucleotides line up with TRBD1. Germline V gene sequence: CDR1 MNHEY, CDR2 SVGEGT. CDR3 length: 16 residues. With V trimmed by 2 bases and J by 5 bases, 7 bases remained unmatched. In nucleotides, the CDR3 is TGTGCCAGCAGTTACCAGGGACAGGGGGACTGGTATGGCTACACCTTC. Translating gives CASSYQGQGDWYGYTF.

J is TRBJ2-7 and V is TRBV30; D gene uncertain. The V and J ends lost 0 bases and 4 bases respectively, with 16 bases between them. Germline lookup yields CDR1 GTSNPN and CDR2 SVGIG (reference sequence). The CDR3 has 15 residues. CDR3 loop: CAWSVPRHQAYEQYF. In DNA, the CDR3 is TGTGCCTGGAGTGTACCCAGACACCAGGCGTACGAGCAGTACTTC.

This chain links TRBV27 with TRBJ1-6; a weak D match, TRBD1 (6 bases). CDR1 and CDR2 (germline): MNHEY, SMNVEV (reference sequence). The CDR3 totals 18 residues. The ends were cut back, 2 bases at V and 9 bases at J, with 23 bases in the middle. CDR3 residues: CASSLSLGGSRPSSPLHF. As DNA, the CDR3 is TGTGCCAGCAGTTTAAGTCTCGGGGGCTCGAGACCTAGTTCACCCCTCCACTTT.

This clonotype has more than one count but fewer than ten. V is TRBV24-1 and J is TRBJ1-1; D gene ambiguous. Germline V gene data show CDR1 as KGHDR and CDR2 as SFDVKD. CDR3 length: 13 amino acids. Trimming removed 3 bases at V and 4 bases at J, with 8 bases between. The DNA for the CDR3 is TGTGCCACCAGTGATCGGTCAGGCACTGAAGCTTTCTTT. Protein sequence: CATSDRSGTEAFF.

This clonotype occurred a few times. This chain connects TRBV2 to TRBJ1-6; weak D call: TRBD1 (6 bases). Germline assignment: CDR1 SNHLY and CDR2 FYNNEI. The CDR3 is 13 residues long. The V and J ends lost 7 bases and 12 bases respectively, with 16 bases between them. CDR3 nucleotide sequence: TGTGCCAGCAACGGACAGTCTCGAGGACCCCTCCACTTT. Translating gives CASNGQSRGPLHF.

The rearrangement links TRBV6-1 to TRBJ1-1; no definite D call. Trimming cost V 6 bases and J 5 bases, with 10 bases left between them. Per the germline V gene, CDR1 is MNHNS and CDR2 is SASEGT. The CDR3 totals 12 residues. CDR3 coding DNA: TGTGCCAGCAGGGAATACGGGACTGAAGCTTTCTTT. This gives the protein CASREYGTEAFF.

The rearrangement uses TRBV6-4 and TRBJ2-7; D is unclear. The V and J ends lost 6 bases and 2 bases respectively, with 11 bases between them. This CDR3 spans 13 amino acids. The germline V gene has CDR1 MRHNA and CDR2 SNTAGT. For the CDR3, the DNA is TGTGCCAGCAGGACACACGGAACCTACGAGCAGTACTTC. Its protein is CASRTHGTYEQYF.

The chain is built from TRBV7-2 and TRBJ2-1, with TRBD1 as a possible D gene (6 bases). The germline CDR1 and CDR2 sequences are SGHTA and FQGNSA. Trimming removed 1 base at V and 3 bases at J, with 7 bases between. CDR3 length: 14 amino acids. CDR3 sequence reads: CASSLGTVYNEQFF. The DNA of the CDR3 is TGTGCCAGCAGCTTAGGGACAGTCTACAATGAGCAGTTCTTC. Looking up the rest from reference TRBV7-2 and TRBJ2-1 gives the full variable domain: GAGVSQSPSNKVTEKGKDVELRCDPISGHTALYWYRQSLGQGLEFLIYFQGNSAPDKSGLPSDRFSAERTGGSVSTLTIQRTQQEDSAVYLCASSLGTVYNEQFFGPGTRLTVL.

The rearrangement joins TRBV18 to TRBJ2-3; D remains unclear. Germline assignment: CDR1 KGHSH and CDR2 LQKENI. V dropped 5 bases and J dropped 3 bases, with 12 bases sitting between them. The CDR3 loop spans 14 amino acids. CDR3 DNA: TGTGCCAGCTCATTCTCGGCCCGGACAGATACGCAGTATTTT. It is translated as CASSFSARTDTQYF.

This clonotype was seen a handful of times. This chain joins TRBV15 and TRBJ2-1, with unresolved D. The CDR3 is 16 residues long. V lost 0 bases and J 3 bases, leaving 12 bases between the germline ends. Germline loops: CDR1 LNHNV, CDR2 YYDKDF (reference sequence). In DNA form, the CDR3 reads TGTGCCACCAGCAGAGAACGGGTCCTGAGCTACAATGAGCAGTTCTTC. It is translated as CATSRERVLSYNEQFF.

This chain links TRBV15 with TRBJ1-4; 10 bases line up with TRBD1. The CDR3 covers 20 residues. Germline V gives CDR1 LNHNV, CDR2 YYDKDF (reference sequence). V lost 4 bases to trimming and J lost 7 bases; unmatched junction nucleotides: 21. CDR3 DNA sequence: TGTGCCACCAGCAAACCCGAAAACCGGGACAGGGGTAGGGAGAGTGAAAAACTGTTTTTT. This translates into CATSKPENRDRGRESEKLFF.